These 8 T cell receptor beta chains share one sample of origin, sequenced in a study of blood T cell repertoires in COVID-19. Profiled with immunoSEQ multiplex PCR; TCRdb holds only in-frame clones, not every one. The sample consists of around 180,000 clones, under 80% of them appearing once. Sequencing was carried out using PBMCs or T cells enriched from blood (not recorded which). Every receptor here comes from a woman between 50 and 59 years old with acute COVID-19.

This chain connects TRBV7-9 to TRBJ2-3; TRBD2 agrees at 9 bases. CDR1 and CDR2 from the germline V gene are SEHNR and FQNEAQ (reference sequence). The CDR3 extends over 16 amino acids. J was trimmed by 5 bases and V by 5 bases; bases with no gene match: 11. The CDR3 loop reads CASSPRSGGHRDTQYF. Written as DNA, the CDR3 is TGTGCCAGCAGCCCCCGGAGCGGGGGGCACAGAGATACGCAGTATTTT.

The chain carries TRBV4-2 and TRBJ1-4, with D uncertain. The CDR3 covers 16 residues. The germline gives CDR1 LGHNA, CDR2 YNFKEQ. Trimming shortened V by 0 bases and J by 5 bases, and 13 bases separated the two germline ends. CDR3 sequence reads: CASSQDAGFLNEKLFF. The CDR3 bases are TGTGCCAGCAGCCAAGATGCTGGCTTTCTCAATGAAAAACTGTTTTTT.

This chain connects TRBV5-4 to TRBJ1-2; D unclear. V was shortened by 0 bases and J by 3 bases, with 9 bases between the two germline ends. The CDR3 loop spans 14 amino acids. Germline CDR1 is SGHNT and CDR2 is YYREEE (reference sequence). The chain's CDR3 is CASSLDNSYYGYTF. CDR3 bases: TGTGCCAGCAGCTTGGATAACAGTTACTATGGCTACACCTTC.

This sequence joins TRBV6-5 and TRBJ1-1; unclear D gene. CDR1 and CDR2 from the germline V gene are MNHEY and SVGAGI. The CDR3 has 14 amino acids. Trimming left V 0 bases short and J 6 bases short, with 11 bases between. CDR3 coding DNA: TGTGCCAGCAGTTACTCGAGCGGGATCCCTGAAGCTTTCTTT. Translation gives CASSYSSGIPEAFF.

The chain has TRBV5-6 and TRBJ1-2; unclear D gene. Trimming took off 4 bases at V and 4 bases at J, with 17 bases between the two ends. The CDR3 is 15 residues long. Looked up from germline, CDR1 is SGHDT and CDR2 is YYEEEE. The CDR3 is CASSLASRELYGYTF. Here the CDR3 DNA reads TGTGCCAGCAGCCTCGCCTCGAGGGAGCTCTATGGCTACACCTTC.

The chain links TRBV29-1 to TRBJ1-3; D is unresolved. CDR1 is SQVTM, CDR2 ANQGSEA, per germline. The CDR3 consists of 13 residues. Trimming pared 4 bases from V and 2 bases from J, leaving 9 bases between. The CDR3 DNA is TGCAGCGTTGGGCAGGCAACTGGAAACACCATATATTTT. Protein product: CSVGQATGNTIYF. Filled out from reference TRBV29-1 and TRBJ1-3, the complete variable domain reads SAVISQKPSRDICQRGTSLTIQCQVDSQVTMMFWYRQQPGQSLTLIATANQGSEATYESGFVIDKFPISRPNLTFSTLTVSNMSPEDSSIYLCSVGQATGNTIYFGEGSWLTVV.

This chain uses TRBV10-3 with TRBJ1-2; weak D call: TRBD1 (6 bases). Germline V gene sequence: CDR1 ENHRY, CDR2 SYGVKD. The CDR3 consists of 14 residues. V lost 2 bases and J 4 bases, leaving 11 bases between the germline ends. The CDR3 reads CAISEAGVGYGYTF. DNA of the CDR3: TGTGCCATCAGTGAGGCAGGGGTCGGCTATGGCTACACCTTC.

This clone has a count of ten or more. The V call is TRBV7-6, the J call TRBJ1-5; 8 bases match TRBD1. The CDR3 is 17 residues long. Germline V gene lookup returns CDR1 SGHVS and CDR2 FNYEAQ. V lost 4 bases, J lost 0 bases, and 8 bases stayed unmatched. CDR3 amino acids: CASSSGQGIYSNQPQHF. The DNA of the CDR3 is TGTGCCAGCAGCTCAGGACAGGGAATTTATAGCAATCAGCCCCAGCATTTT.